The next 29 T cell receptor beta chains were all read from a single sample in a study of T cells expressing NK-cell markers. TCRdb reprocessed the 5' RACE reads, with one entry per CDR3 protein and no DNA. The table counts under 600,000 distinct CDR3 sequences; about 1.5% lies in the top ten. Sequenced input: blood T cells: a sorted CD56 or NKG2C T cell subset, CD4+ or CD8+ T cells, or bulk PBMC T cells (not recorded which). The receptors here all came from a woman between 50 and 59 years old in good health.

Here the CDR3 reads CASSTRDTGFGYTF. This rearrangement joins TRBV27 to TRBJ1-2; with no DNA, the TCRdb D assignment of TRBD1 cannot be verified. This CDR3 contains 14 residues. From germline, CDR1 is MNHEY and CDR2 SMNVEV (reference sequence).

This chain uses TRBV7-7 with TRBJ2-1; TCRdb's D call, TRBD1, is unchecked because there is no DNA. The CDR3 runs to 18 residues. The germline V gene has CDR1 SSHAT and CDR2 FNYEAQ (reference sequence). CDR3 region: CASSLGMTGQGADNEQFF.

The chain joins TRBV10-3 to TRBJ2-1; the D call from TCRdb, TRBD2, cannot be confirmed without DNA. The CDR3 consists of 15 residues. Germline loops: CDR1 ENHRY, CDR2 SYGVKD. The chain's CDR3 is CAISEPGLAKDEQFF.

This rearrangement joins TRBV7-2 to TRBJ2-2. CDR1 and CDR2 (germline): SGHTA, FQGNSA. The CDR3 consists of 15 residues. CDR3 in amino acids: CASSPSGVPTGELFF.

The chain uses TRBV30 and TRBJ2-6. Germline V gene data show CDR1 as GTSNPN and CDR2 as SVGIG (reference sequence). The CDR3 extends over 15 amino acids. CDR3 region: CAWSESGSGANVLTF.

The chain joins TRBV11-2 to TRBJ2-1; no DNA is available, so the TRBD1 call from TCRdb remains unchecked. Germline lookup yields CDR1 SGHAT and CDR2 FQNNGV. The CDR3 covers 15 residues. This chain's CDR3 is CASSYNKGRVNEQFF. Full variable domain (remainder filled in from reference TRBV11-2 and TRBJ2-1): EAGVAQSPRYKIIEKRQSVAFWCNPISGHATLYWYQQILGQGPKLLIQFQNNGVVDDSQLPKDRFSAERLKGVDSTLKIQPAKLEDSAVYLCASSYNKGRVNEQFFGPGTRLTVL.

The J gene is TRBJ2-3, the V gene TRBV20-1. The CDR3 consists of 14 residues. CDR1 is DFQATT and CDR2 is SNEGSKA in the germline V gene (reference sequence). The CDR3 sequence: CSALPGVGTDTQYF.

The V call is TRBV5-8, the J call TRBJ2-7; TCRdb's D call, TRBD2, is unchecked because there is no DNA. Germline CDR1 is SGHTS and CDR2 is YDEGEE. CDR3 length equals 14 residues. This CDR3 is CASSPGLGSYEQYF. Full variable domain (remainder filled in from reference TRBV5-8 and TRBJ2-7): EAGVTQSPTHLIKTRGQQATLRCSPISGHTSVYWYQQALGLGLQFLLWYDEGEERNRGNFPPRFSGRQFPNYSSELNVNALELEDSALYLCASSPGLGSYEQYFGPGTRLTVT.

The J gene is TRBJ1-4, the V gene TRBV7-9; absent DNA, TCRdb's TRBD1 call cannot be checked. The germline gives CDR1 SEHNR, CDR2 FQNEAQ (reference sequence). The length of the CDR3 is 15 residues. CDR3 loop: CASSGRDRVREKLFF. The full variable domain, its missing parts supplied by reference TRBV7-9 and TRBJ1-4, is DTGVSQNPRHKITKRGQNVTFRCDPISEHNRLYWYRQTLGQGPEFLTYFQNEAQLEKSRLLSDRFSAERPKGSFSTLEIQRTEQGDSAMYLCASSGRDRVREKLFFGSGTQLSVL.

This chain uses TRBV4-1 with TRBJ2-2; TCRdb outputs TRBD1, but without DNA this stays unchecked. Germline CDR1 and CDR2: MGHRA and YSYEKL. The CDR3 runs to 17 residues. CDR3 region: CASRKQALGLNTGELFF.

The chain employs TRBV5-1 and TRBJ2-1; TCRdb's assignment of TRBD2 cannot be checked, as there is no DNA. CDR1 is SGHRS and CDR2 is YFSETQ in the germline V gene. The CDR3 covers 17 residues. CDR3: CASSLTSGTSSYNEQFF.

The chain is built from TRBV3-1 and TRBJ2-7. This CDR3 has 15 amino acids. The germline V gene has CDR1 LGHDT and CDR2 YNNKEL (reference sequence). The CDR3 reads CASSPSGIITYEQYF.

The CDR3 region is CSVEDPDLYGYTF. The gene calls are TRBV29-1 and TRBJ1-2; TCRdb's D call of TRBD1 is untestable without DNA. CDR1 and CDR2 (germline): SQVTM, ANQGSEA. CDR3 size: 13 residues.

The rearrangement uses TRBV5-1 and TRBJ2-1; no DNA is available, so the TRBD1 call from TCRdb remains unchecked. The CDR3 is 16 amino acids. Germline lookup yields CDR1 SGHRS and CDR2 YFSETQ. CDR3 amino acids: CASSLMGTDLGNEQFF.

The chain joins TRBV6-5 to TRBJ1-1; TCRdb names TRBD1, which stays unverified in the absence of DNA. This CDR3 comprises 15 residues. Germline-derived CDR1 and CDR2 are MNHEY and SVGAGI. CDR3: CASSYETGVGTEAFF.

The V and J genes are TRBV29-1 and TRBJ2-7; absent DNA, TCRdb's TRBD2 call cannot be checked. The germline CDR1 and CDR2 sequences are SQVTM and ANQGSEA. The CDR3 spans 13 residues. CDR3 region: CSVGTSGTYEQYF.

V usage is TRBV29-1 and J usage is TRBJ1-1. The CDR3 runs to 12 residues. Germline CDR1 is SQVTM and CDR2 is ANQGSEA. The chain's CDR3 is CSVTVLNGRAFF.

The CDR3 spells CASLTGRGTDTQYF. This sequence joins TRBV7-9 and TRBJ2-3; without DNA, the TCRdb call of TRBD2 cannot be checked. The CDR3 spans 14 residues. CDR1 SEHNR and CDR2 FQNEAQ come from the germline V gene (reference sequence).

The chain combines TRBV29-1 with TRBJ2-1. CDR3 size: 12 residues. CDR1 SQVTM and CDR2 ANQGSEA come from the germline V gene. CDR3 sequence reads: CSGGFRNNEQFF.

The chain employs TRBV21-1 and TRBJ2-2; TCRdb picks TRBD1, but there is no DNA to check that call. TRBV21-1 is a pseudogene locus. CDR3 length: 16 amino acids. CDR3 sequence reads: CASSNSGHSNTGELFF.

V is TRBV29-1 and J is TRBJ1-2; TCRdb names TRBD1, which stays unverified in the absence of DNA. Germline V lookup: CDR1 SQVTM, CDR2 ANQGSEA. The CDR3 has 15 residues. The CDR3 region is CSVGDRGMNGYGYTF.

The J gene is TRBJ2-3, the V gene TRBV6-5; the TCRdb D gene call, TRBD1, has no DNA to confirm it. The CDR3 loop spans 13 amino acids. Germline loops: CDR1 MNHEY, CDR2 SVGAGI. The CDR3 region is CASSGPGGYTQYF.

V is TRBV20-1 and J is TRBJ1-1. The CDR3 has 15 residues. Germline assignment: CDR1 DFQATT and CDR2 SNEGSKA (reference sequence). CDR3 residues: CSASFEKGTNTEAFF.

The gene calls are TRBV5-6 and TRBJ2-3; lacking DNA, the TRBD2 call made by TCRdb goes unchecked. The CDR3 extends over 16 amino acids. CDR1 and CDR2 from the germline V gene are SGHDT and YYEEEE. The CDR3 sequence: CASSLRILPGTDTQYF.

This chain uses TRBV12-3 or TRBV12-4 with TRBJ1-1; the D gene TCRdb calls, TRBD1, cannot be checked with no DNA. The CDR3 sequence is 16 residues long. The CDR3 protein is CASRGRRQMMNTEAFF.

This sequence joins TRBV30 and TRBJ2-3; TCRdb indicates TRBD1, and absent DNA this call remains unverified. The CDR3 consists of 14 residues. Germline-derived CDR1 and CDR2 are GTSNPN and SVGIG (reference sequence). CDR3 region: CAWSVRAPGDTQYF.

The rearrangement uses TRBV4-1 and TRBJ1-5; TCRdb picks TRBD1, but there is no DNA to check that call. Germline-derived CDR1 and CDR2 are MGHRA and YSYEKL. The CDR3 has 15 amino acids. CDR3 protein: CASSQVDRALQPQHF.

The CDR3 loop is CASSRNILQGASEAFF. The gene calls are TRBV7-6 and TRBJ1-1; checking the TCRdb D call of TRBD1 is not possible without DNA. The V gene's germline CDR1 is SGHVS and CDR2 FNYEAQ. This CDR3 spans 16 amino acids.

This chain joins TRBV30 and TRBJ2-1; TCRdb returns TRBD1, unconfirmable since there is no DNA. Germline lookup yields CDR1 GTSNPN and CDR2 SVGIG (reference sequence). CDR3 length equals 14 residues. The CDR3 sequence: CAWSVGGFPNEQFF. Full variable domain (rest looked up from reference TRBV30 and TRBJ2-1): SQTIHQWPATLVQPVGSPLSLECTVEGTSNPNLYWYRQAAGRGLQLLFYSVGIGQISSEVPQNLSASRPQDRQFILSSKKLLLSDSGFYLCAWSVGGFPNEQFFGPGTRLTVL.